These T cell receptor beta chains were read from a single sample in a study of CD8 T cells in ankylosing spondylitis. TCRdb re-called the 5' RACE reads with MiXCR, one entry per CDR3 protein. Found here are about 220,000 distinct CDR3 sequences, about 7% of them singletons; the top ten hold 13% to 15%. The sample comprised blood, either unsorted or a sorted T cell fraction (not recorded which). The receptors derive from a male donor with ankylosing spondylitis. CDR3s include the opening cysteine and the closing phenylalanine or tryptophan. D genes are given only for firm matches. Rows may omit the clone size; those that give it use once, few, many or a size class.

v_gene: TRBV28; abundance: many; d_gene: NA; j_gene: TRBJ1-5; CDR3nt: TGTGCCAGCAGCCAAGTGGCCCCCAGGCAGCCCCAGCATTTT; CDR3aa: CASSQVAPRQPQHF
v_gene: TRBV9; abundance: many; d_gene: NA; j_gene: TRBJ2-2; CDR3nt: TGTGCCAGCAGCCCGCAGGGGCAGGGGACCGGGGAGCTGTTTTTT; CDR3aa: CASSPQGQGTGELFF
v_gene: TRBV9; abundance: many; d_gene: NA; j_gene: TRBJ2-1; CDR3nt: TGTGCCAGCAGCGTAGTTCAAGGGGCAACCTACAATGAGCAGTTCTTC; CDR3aa: CASSVVQGATYNEQFF
v_gene: TRBV5-8; abundance: NA; d_gene: NA; j_gene: TRBJ2-5; CDR3nt: TGTGCCAGCAGCTTGGGTCAACAGGGAGGGGAGACCCAGTACTTC; CDR3aa: CASSLGQQGGETQYF
v_gene: TRBV6-2/TRBV6-3; abundance: many; d_gene: NA; j_gene: TRBJ2-7; CDR3nt: TGTGCCAGCAGCTCAGGACGGTTCTACGAGCAGTACTTC; CDR3aa: CASSSGRFYEQYF
v_gene: TRBV7-9; abundance: NA; d_gene: TRBD2; j_gene: TRBJ2-2; CDR3nt: TGTGCCAGCAGCCACGGGACTAGCGGGAGTTTCACCGGGGAGCTGTTTTTT; CDR3aa: CASSHGTSGSFTGELFF
v_gene: TRBV7-7; abundance: few; d_gene: TRBD2; j_gene: TRBJ2-1; CDR3nt: TGTGCTAGCAGCATGAGACTAGCGGGGGCGGAATCCTACAATGAGCAGTTCTTC; CDR3aa: CASSMRLAGAESYNEQFF
v_gene: TRBV24-1; abundance: many; d_gene: TRBD1; j_gene: TRBJ1-2; CDR3nt: TGTGCCACCAGTGACTATCAGGGGGATTATGGCTACACCTTC; CDR3aa: CATSDYQGDYGYTF
v_gene: TRBV5-1; abundance: many; d_gene: NA; j_gene: TRBJ2-7; CDR3nt: TGCGCCAGCAGCTTGAACTCCTACGAGCAGTACTTC; CDR3aa: CASSLNSYEQYF
v_gene: TRBV4-1; abundance: many; d_gene: TRBD2; j_gene: TRBJ2-1; CDR3nt: TGCGCCAGCAGCCAAGCGGGAGGGCGTTCGAATGAGCAGTTCTTC; CDR3aa: CASSQAGGRSNEQFF
v_gene: TRBV7-2; abundance: NA; d_gene: NA; j_gene: TRBJ2-7; CDR3nt: TGTGCCAGCAGCTTATATCCCACCACCTACGAGCAGTACTTC; CDR3aa: CASSLYPTTYEQYF
v_gene: TRBV29-1; abundance: many; d_gene: TRBD1; j_gene: TRBJ2-7; CDR3nt: TGCAGCGTCGCCGGACAGGGGATAAACTACGAGCAGTACTTC; CDR3aa: CSVAGQGINYEQYF
v_gene: TRBV6-1; abundance: many; d_gene: NA; j_gene: TRBJ2-7; CDR3nt: TGTGCCAGCAGAAAGACCGGGACGGGAACCTACGAGCAGTACTTC; CDR3aa: CASRKTGTGTYEQYF
v_gene: TRBV7-9; abundance: NA; d_gene: TRBD1; j_gene: TRBJ2-3; CDR3nt: TGTGCCAGCAGCAAGGGGGCTCAGCCAGATACGCAGTATTTT; CDR3aa: CASSKGAQPDTQYF
v_gene: TRBV20-1; abundance: many; d_gene: TRBD1; j_gene: TRBJ1-3; CDR3nt: TGCAGTGCTACCGTCAAAGAGCCGGACAGGGGCGTTGGAAACACCATATATTTT; CDR3aa: CSATVKEPDRGVGNTIYF
v_gene: TRBV7-6; abundance: many; d_gene: NA; j_gene: TRBJ2-7; CDR3nt: TGTGCCAGCAGCTGGGACGGTCGTGGAGAGCAGTACTTC; CDR3aa: CASSWDGRGEQYF
v_gene: TRBV29-1; abundance: few; d_gene: TRBD1; j_gene: TRBJ2-1; CDR3nt: TGCAGCGGCCACAGGACAGGTGTGTACAATGAGCAGTTCTTC; CDR3aa: CSGHRTGVYNEQFF
v_gene: TRBV6-2/TRBV6-3; abundance: NA; d_gene: TRBD2; j_gene: TRBJ2-3; CDR3nt: TGTACCAGCAGTTGGATAGCGGGAGCCACAGATACACAGTATTTT; CDR3aa: CTSSWIAGATDTQYF
v_gene: TRBV5-6; abundance: few; d_gene: TRBD2; j_gene: TRBJ2-5; CDR3nt: TGTGCCAGCAGCGGGAGACTAGCGGACCAAGAGACCCAGTACTTC; CDR3aa: CASSGRLADQETQYF
v_gene: TRBV6-1; abundance: many; d_gene: NA; j_gene: TRBJ2-3; CDR3nt: TGTGCCAGTTGGAGAGCTCTCCGCACAGATACGCAGTATTTT; CDR3aa: CASWRALRTDTQYF
v_gene: TRBV6-5; abundance: many; d_gene: NA; j_gene: TRBJ2-1; CDR3nt: TGTGCCAGCAGTTACGCCGAAGGAAACAATGAGCAGTTCTTC; CDR3aa: CASSYAEGNNEQFF
v_gene: TRBV20-1; abundance: many; d_gene: TRBD1; j_gene: TRBJ1-5; CDR3nt: TGCAGTGCCTTAAGGGACAGGGGTAATCAGCCCCAGCATTTT; CDR3aa: CSALRDRGNQPQHF
v_gene: TRBV19; abundance: few; d_gene: NA; j_gene: TRBJ2-3; CDR3nt: TGTGCCAGTAGTACCAAAGGGACTCCGGTGGATACGCAGTATTTT; CDR3aa: CASSTKGTPVDTQYF
v_gene: TRBV25-1; abundance: many; d_gene: NA; j_gene: TRBJ2-7; CDR3nt: TGTGCCAGCAGTGAATACTACGAGCAGTACTTC; CDR3aa: CASSEYYEQYF
v_gene: TRBV4-3; abundance: many; d_gene: TRBD1; j_gene: TRBJ2-5; CDR3nt: TGCGCCAGCAGCCAAGTCGACAGGGGAGAGACCCAGTACTTC; CDR3aa: CASSQVDRGETQYF
v_gene: TRBV27; abundance: many; d_gene: TRBD1; j_gene: TRBJ1-1; CDR3nt: TGTGCCAGCAGTCTAAGGACAGGGTGGACTGAAGCTTTCTTT; CDR3aa: CASSLRTGWTEAFF
v_gene: TRBV7-6; abundance: few; d_gene: TRBD1; j_gene: TRBJ2-7; CDR3nt: TGTGCCAGCAGCCACATCCTGGCCCAGGGGGCTAACTTC; CDR3aa: CASSHILAQGANF
v_gene: TRBV6-1; abundance: many; d_gene: NA; j_gene: TRBJ2-7; CDR3nt: TGTGCCAGCAGTGAATGGGTAGCTTACGAGCAGTACTTC; CDR3aa: CASSEWVAYEQYF
v_gene: TRBV12-3/TRBV12-4; abundance: many; d_gene: TRBD2; j_gene: TRBJ2-7; CDR3nt: TGTGCCAGCAGTTTAAACGGGGGGGCAGGGTACGAGCAGTACTTC; CDR3aa: CASSLNGGAGYEQYF
v_gene: TRBV5-6; abundance: many; d_gene: TRBD2; j_gene: TRBJ2-7; CDR3nt: TGTGCCAGCAGCCCAAGTACTAGCGGGTATTCATCCTACGAGCAGTACTTC; CDR3aa: CASSPSTSGYSSYEQYF
v_gene: TRBV10-2; abundance: many; d_gene: TRBD1; j_gene: TRBJ2-7; CDR3nt: TGCGCCAGCAGTGAGTCTGGGACAGTCTACGAGCAGTACTTC; CDR3aa: CASSESGTVYEQYF
v_gene: TRBV28; abundance: many; d_gene: NA; j_gene: TRBJ1-4; CDR3nt: TGTGCCAGCAGTCCCACGGACTCATCCCCCTTAGTAGCTAATGAAAAACTGTTTTTT; CDR3aa: CASSPTDSSPLVANEKLFF
v_gene: TRBV3-1; abundance: few; d_gene: NA; j_gene: TRBJ2-7; CDR3nt: TGTGCCAGCAGCCAAGATCCAGGTCACTCCTACGAGCAGTACTTC; CDR3aa: CASSQDPGHSYEQYF
v_gene: TRBV7-9; abundance: many; d_gene: NA; j_gene: TRBJ1-5; CDR3nt: TGTGCCAGCAGCTTCGGCAGGAATCAGCCCCAGCATTTT; CDR3aa: CASSFGRNQPQHF
v_gene: TRBV5-6; abundance: many; d_gene: TRBD2; j_gene: TRBJ2-7; CDR3nt: TGTGCCAGCAGCTTGATCTCCCCTAGCGGGGGCACCTACGAGCAGTACTTC; CDR3aa: CASSLISPSGGTYEQYF
v_gene: TRBV28; abundance: many; d_gene: NA; j_gene: TRBJ2-2; CDR3nt: TGTGCCAGCAGGATAAAAGCGGAGAAGAACACCGGGGAGCTGTTTTTT; CDR3aa: CASRIKAEKNTGELFF
v_gene: TRBV20-1; abundance: NA; d_gene: TRBD2; j_gene: TRBJ2-1; CDR3nt: TGCAGTGCTAGGCGGAGGACTAGCGGCTTAGGAGGGTTCTTC; CDR3aa: CSARRRTSGLGGFF
v_gene: TRBV4-2; abundance: many; d_gene: TRBD2; j_gene: TRBJ2-1; CDR3nt: TGTGCCAGCAGCCAAAGGATCCAGCGGGAGTTTTTAGATGAGCAGTTCTTC; CDR3aa: CASSQRIQREFLDEQFF
v_gene: TRBV23-1; abundance: few; d_gene: TRBD1; j_gene: TRBJ2-1; CDR3nt: TGCGCCAGCGGTCGAACAGGGGGCGTATACAATGAGCAGTTCTTC; CDR3aa: CASGRTGGVYNEQFF
v_gene: TRBV20-1; abundance: NA; d_gene: TRBD1; j_gene: TRBJ2-7; CDR3nt: TGCAGTGCTAGGACTTTGACAGGGAAGTTTTACGAGCAGTACTTC; CDR3aa: CSARTLTGKFYEQYF
v_gene: TRBV19; abundance: many; d_gene: NA; j_gene: TRBJ1-5; CDR3nt: TGTGCCAGTAGTATCTGGGGGACTAGCAATCAGCCCCAGCATTTT; CDR3aa: CASSIWGTSNQPQHF
v_gene: TRBV6-1; abundance: many; d_gene: NA; j_gene: TRBJ1-1; CDR3nt: TGTGCCAGCAGCCGCACCGACAGACCTAACACTGAAGCTTTCTTT; CDR3aa: CASSRTDRPNTEAFF